This T cell receptor (beta chain) was sequenced in a study of CD8 T cells in Susac syndrome. Reverse transcription of roughly 0.5 to 1 ug RNA was carried out with random hexamers. TCRdb itself ran the immunoSEQ multiplex PCR reads through MiXCR, one entry per CDR3 protein. The sample lists under 150,000 distinct CDR3 sequences; roughly 80% were seen once. This CDR3 has 14 amino acids. CDR1 MDHEN and CDR2 SYDVKM come from the germline V gene. With 8 bases removed from V and 6 bases from J, the gap between germline ends came to 19 bases. Sample: CD8+ T cells from PBMCs. The receptor comes from a human donor with multiple sclerosis. The chain links TRBV28 to TRBJ1-1; maybe TRBD1 (5 bases). The CDR3 sequence: CASGPSQGGSEAFF. CDR3 nucleotides: TGTGCCAGCGGTCCCTCGCAGGGCGGTTCTGAAGCTTTCTTT.